One and the same sample provided the 4 T cell receptor beta chains below, sequenced in a study of neoadjuvant nivolumab and ipilimumab in lung cancer. The assay was immunoSEQ multiplex PCR, and TCRdb's table has in-frame clones only and misses some. The data contain thousands of clones, about 90% of them singletons. The material was adjacent normal lung tissue, obtained after neoadjuvant nivolumab, alone or with ipilimumab, at or shortly before surgery. The receptors originated from an adult with non-small cell lung cancer.

The rearrangement uses TRBV27 and TRBJ2-7, with D possibly TRBD1 on 6 matching bases. Germline V gene data show CDR1 as MNHEY and CDR2 as SMNVEV (reference sequence). The CDR3 is 15 amino acids. The V end lost 5 bases, the J end lost 0 bases, and 14 bases lay between the germline ends. For the CDR3, the DNA is TGTGCCAGCAGTCCAGGACAGTATAGCTCCTACGAGCAGTACTTC. Its protein is CASSPGQYSSYEQYF.

The V call is TRBV6-5, the J call TRBJ2-2; D gene uncertain. The CDR3 spans 12 residues. Germline V lookup: CDR1 MNHEY, CDR2 SVGAGI. V dropped 8 bases and J dropped 6 bases, with 10 bases sitting between them. The CDR3: CASVGGPGELFF. The CDR3 coding sequence is TGTGCCAGCGTCGGTGGACCCGGGGAGCTGTTTTTT.

This clone has just one count. This chain uses TRBV7-2 with TRBJ2-7, with D unresolved. V lost 1 base to trimming and J lost 3 bases, with 7 bases between them. Germline-derived CDR1 and CDR2 are SGHTA and FQGNSA. The CDR3 has 13 amino acids. CDR3 protein: CASSLGQFYEQYF. In DNA, the CDR3 is TGTGCCAGCAGCTTAGGGCAGTTCTACGAGCAGTACTTC.

The rearrangement uses TRBV4-1 and TRBJ2-3; D ambiguous. The germline V gene encodes CDR1 MGHRA and CDR2 YSYEKL. V lost 1 base and J lost 1, with 3 bases in between. This CDR3 contains 13 residues. The CDR3 here is CASSQAGTDTQYF. CDR3 nucleotides: TGCGCCAGCAGCCAAGCCGGCACAGATACGCAGTATTTT.